These 8 T cell receptor beta chains originate from one sample sequenced in a study of OX40 agonist ivuxolimab in advanced cancers. Receptor libraries were prepared by the immunoSEQ multiplex PCR assay. Here the immuneACCESS table is served through TCRdb, limited to in-frame sequences with V and J called. Missing clones are a known gap in these copies; in checked studies unresolved V genes cover under half, and the rest lacks a known reason. Present in this sample are some 96,000 clones, roughly 80% of which were seen just once. The ten biggest clones cover about 1.6% of the sample. Sample: CD4+ or CD8+ T cells sorted from blood, taken in a trial of the OX40 agonist ivuxolimab. These TCRs come from an adult with an advanced solid tumor such as melanoma, head and neck, liver or kidney cancer.

The V gene is TRBV4-2, the J gene TRBJ1-1, with 9 nucleotides matching TRBD1. The CDR3 totals 14 residues. Germline CDR1 is LGHNA and CDR2 is YNFKEQ. V gave up 3 bases and J gave up 5 bases; unmatched junction bases: 4. The CDR3 DNA follows: TGTGCCAGCAGCCAGACAGGGGGTACGACTGAAGCTTTCTTT. Its protein is CASSQTGGTTEAFF.

This clone has just a few counts. Other DNA sequences in the same sample also yield this CDR3. The gene calls are TRBV7-2 and TRBJ2-1; D call uncertain. CDR3 length equals 9 residues. Germline V gene sequence: CDR1 SGHTA, CDR2 FQGNSA. V was clipped by 5 bases and J by 10 bases, with 3 bases between them. CDR3 DNA: TGTGCCAGCAGCCTCGAGCAGTTCTTC. It yields the protein CASSLEQFF.

J is TRBJ1-5 and V is TRBV19; no reliable D call. The CDR3 is 15 amino acids. Germline lookup yields CDR1 LNHDA and CDR2 SQIVND (reference sequence). Between the trimmed V and J ends, which lost 2 bases and 6 bases, there was a span of 14 bases. DNA of the CDR3: TGTGCCAGTAGTATAAGGACGGACTCGGCTCAGCCCCAGCATTTT. Encoded protein: CASSIRTDSAQPQHF.

V is TRBV5-4 and J is TRBJ2-5; 8 nucleotides align to TRBD2. The CDR3 sequence is 16 residues long. CDR1 and CDR2 (germline): SGHNT, YYREEE (reference sequence). V shed 3 bases, J shed 3 bases, and the junction held 10 bases outside the gene matches. As DNA, the CDR3 is TGTGCCAGCAGCTCAGGCCTCGGGAGGGCCAAAGAGACCCAGTACTTC. This sequence encodes CASSSGLGRAKETQYF.

The chain couples TRBV7-9 to TRBJ1-2; D gene unclear. Trimming cost V 1 base and J 4 bases, with 13 bases left between them. In germline, CDR1 is SEHNR, CDR2 FQNEAQ (reference sequence). The CDR3 spans 15 residues. The DNA for the CDR3 is TGTGCCAGCAGCTTAGGGTTCGGGGTCGCCTATGGCTACACCTTC. It is translated as CASSLGFGVAYGYTF. Variable domain in full (rest from reference TRBV7-9 and TRBJ1-2): DTGVSQNPRHKITKRGQNVTFRCDPISEHNRLYWYRQTLGQGPEFLTYFQNEAQLEKSRLLSDRFSAERPKGSFSTLEIQRTEQGDSAMYLCASSLGFGVAYGYTFGSGTRLTVV.

The V gene is TRBV28, the J gene TRBJ1-1; no reliable D call. CDR1 MDHEN and CDR2 SYDVKM come from the germline V gene. Trimming shortened V by 2 bases and J by 6 bases, and 10 bases separated the two germline ends. The CDR3 runs 13 residues. The CDR3 sequence is CASSLPSLPEAFF. Written as DNA, the CDR3 is TGTGCCAGCAGTTTACCCAGTCTCCCTGAAGCTTTCTTT.

The chain uses TRBV27 and TRBJ2-1; D not resolved. The CDR3 totals 15 residues. The germline CDR1 and CDR2 sequences are MNHEY and SMNVEV (reference sequence). V shed 6 bases and J shed 4 bases, with 16 bases lying between them. CDR3 coding DNA: TGTGCCAGCAGACCGTGGACGCCCGAATACAATGAGCAGTTCTTC. Amino acids: CASRPWTPEYNEQFF.

This sequence joins TRBV30 and TRBJ1-5; D may be TRBD1 (5 bases). CDR1 and CDR2 from the germline V gene are GTSNPN and SVGIG (reference sequence). V was cut by 3 bases and J by 3 bases, with 9 bases left in between. This CDR3 contains 13 residues. CDR3 nucleotides: TGTGCCTGGAGCCAGGGCTACAATCAGCCCCAGCATTTT. It translates to CAWSQGYNQPQHF.